This TCR beta chain was identified during a study of blood T cell repertoires in COVID-19. Across the whole study: COVID-19 samples collected from the United States, Italy and Spain covered acute and convalescent phases. PBMCs, B-cell-depleted T cells, or T cells were the source of the cDNA or gDNA that made up the material.

In the original analysis: Researchers report that nucleated cell counts were estimated from reference gene primer amplification. This table comes from immunoSEQ multiplex PCR, and its TCRdb copy is limited to in-frame clones, with some not included. The V and J calls and clone size are taken from that table; D and trimming were inferred from the DNA. Among 250,000 to 300,000 clones listed, around nine tenths were seen once. Trimming removed 8 bases at V and 10 bases at J, with 18 bases between. Germline V CDR1 and CDR2: MNHEY, SVGAGI. The CDR3 is 13 amino acids. The source is a man aged 40-49 years with acute or convalescent COVID-19. Sequenced: peripheral blood. The gene calls are TRBV6-5 and TRBJ2-1; possibly TRBD2 for D (6 bases). CDR3 coding DNA: TGTGCCAGCTCTAGGAGGGCTCAGGGAGAGCAGTTCTTC. This gives the protein CASSRRAQGEQFF.